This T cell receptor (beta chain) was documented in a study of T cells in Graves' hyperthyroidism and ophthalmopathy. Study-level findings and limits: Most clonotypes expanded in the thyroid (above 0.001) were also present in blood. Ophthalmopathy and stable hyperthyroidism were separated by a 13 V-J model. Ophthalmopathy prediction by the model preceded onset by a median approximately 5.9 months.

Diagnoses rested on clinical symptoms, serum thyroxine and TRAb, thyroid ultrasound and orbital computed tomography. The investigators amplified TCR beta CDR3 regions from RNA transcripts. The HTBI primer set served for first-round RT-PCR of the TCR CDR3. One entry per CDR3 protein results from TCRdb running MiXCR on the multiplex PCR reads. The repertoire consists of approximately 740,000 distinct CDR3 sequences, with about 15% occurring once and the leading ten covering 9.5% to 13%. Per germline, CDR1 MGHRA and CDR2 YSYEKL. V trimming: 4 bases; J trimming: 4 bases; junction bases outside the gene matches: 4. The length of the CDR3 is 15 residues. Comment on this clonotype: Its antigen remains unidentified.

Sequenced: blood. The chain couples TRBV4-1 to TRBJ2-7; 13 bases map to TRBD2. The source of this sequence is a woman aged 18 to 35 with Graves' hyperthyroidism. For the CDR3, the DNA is TGCGCCAGCAGCCGAGTGACTAGCGGGAGGTACGAGCAGTACTTC. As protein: CASSRVTSGRYEQYF.